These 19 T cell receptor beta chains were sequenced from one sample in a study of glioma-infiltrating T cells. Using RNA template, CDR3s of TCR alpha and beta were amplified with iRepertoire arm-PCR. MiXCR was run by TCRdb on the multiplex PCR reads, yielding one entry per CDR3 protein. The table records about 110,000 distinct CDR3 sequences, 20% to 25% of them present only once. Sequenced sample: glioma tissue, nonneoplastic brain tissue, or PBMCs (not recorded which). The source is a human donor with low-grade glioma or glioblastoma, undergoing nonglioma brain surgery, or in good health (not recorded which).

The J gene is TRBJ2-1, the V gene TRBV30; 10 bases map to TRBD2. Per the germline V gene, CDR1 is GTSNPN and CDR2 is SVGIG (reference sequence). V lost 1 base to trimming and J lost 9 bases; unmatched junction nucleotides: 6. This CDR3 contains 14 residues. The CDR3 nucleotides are TGTGCCTGGAGTGCAGCTAGCGGGAGAAGTGAGCAGTTCTTC. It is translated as CAWSAASGRSEQFF. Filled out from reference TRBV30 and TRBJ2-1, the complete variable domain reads SQTIHQWPATLVQPVGSPLSLECTVEGTSNPNLYWYRQAAGRGLQLLFYSVGIGQISSEVPQNLSASRPQDRQFILSSKKLLLSDSGFYLCAWSAASGRSEQFFGPGTRLTVL.

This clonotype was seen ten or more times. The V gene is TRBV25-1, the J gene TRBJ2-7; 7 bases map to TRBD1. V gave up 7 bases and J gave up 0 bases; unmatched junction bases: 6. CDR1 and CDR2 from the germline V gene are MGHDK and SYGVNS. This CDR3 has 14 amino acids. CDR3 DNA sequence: TGTGCCAGCACCGGGACAGATAGCTCCTACGAGCAGTACTTC. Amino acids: CASTGTDSSYEQYF.

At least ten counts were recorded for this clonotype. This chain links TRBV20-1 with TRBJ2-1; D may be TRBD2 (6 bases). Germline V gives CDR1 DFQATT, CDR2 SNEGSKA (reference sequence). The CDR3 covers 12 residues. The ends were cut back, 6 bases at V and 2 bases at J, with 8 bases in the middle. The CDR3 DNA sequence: TGCAGTGCGCGGGGAACCTACAATGAGCAGTTCTTC. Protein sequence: CSARGTYNEQFF.

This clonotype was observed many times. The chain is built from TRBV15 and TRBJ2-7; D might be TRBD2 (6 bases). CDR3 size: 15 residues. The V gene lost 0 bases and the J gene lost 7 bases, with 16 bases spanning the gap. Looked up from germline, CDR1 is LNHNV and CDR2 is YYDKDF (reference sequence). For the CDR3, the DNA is TGTGCCACCAGCAGAGATCGGGGGAACAGTCGAGAGCAGTACTTC. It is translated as CATSRDRGNSREQYF.

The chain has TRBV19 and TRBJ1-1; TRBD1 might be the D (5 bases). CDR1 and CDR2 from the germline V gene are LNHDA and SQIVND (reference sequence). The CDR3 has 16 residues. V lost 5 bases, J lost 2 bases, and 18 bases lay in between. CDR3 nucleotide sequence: TGTGCCAGTAGTCCTGAATCCGGGACTCAAAACACTGAAGCTTTCTTT. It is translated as CASSPESGTQNTEAFF.

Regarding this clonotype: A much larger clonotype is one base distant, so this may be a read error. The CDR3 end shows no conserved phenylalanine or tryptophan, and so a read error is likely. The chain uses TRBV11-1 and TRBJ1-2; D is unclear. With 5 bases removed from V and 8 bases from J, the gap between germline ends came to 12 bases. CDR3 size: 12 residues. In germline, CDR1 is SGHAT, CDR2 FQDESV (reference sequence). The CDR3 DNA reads TGTGCCAGCAGCCACCCGGGTGGGGGCTACACCTGC. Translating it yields CASSHPGGGYTC.

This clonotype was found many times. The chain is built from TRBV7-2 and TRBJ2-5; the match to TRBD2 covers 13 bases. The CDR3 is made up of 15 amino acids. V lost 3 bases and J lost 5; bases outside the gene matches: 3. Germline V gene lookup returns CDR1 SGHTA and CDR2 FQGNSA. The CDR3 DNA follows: TGTGCCAGCAGCTTGACTAGCGGGAGGCCTGAGACCCAGTACTTC. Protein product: CASSLTSGRPETQYF.

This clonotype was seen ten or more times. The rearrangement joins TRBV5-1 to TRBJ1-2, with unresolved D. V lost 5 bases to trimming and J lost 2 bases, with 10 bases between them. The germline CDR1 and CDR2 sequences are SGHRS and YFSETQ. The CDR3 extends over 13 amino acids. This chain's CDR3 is CASRSGPNYGYTF. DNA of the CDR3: TGCGCCAGCAGGAGCGGGCCCAACTATGGCTACACCTTC.

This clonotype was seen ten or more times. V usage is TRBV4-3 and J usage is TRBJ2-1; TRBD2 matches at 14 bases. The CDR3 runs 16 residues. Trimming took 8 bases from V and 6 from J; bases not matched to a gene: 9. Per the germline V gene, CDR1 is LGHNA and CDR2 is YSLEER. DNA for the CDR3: TGCGCCAGCGCCGCGACTAGCGGGAGGGCCATCAATGAGCAGTTCTTC. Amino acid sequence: CASAATSGRAINEQFF.

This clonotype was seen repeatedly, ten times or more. Written as DNA, the CDR3 is TGTGCCAGCAGTGAAGCGCCAGGACAGGGGACTAAACATTATAATTCACCCCTCCACTTT. It is translated as CASSEAPGQGTKHYNSPLHF. The chain carries TRBV2 and TRBJ1-6; TRBD1 matches at 9 bases. Looked up from germline, CDR1 is SNHLY and CDR2 is FYNNEI. The CDR3 covers 20 residues. V gave up 0 bases and J gave up 4 bases; unmatched junction bases: 13.

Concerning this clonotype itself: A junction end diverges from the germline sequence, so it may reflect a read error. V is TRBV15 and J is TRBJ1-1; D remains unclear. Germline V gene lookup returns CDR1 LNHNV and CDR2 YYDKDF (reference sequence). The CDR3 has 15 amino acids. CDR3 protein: CATSRGRVSNAEGFF. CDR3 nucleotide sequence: TGTGCCACCAGCAGAGGCCGGGTCTCGAACGCTGAAGGTTTCTTT. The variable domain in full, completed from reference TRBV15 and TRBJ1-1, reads DAMVIQNPRYQVTQFGKPVTLSCSQTLNHNVMYWYQQKSSQAPKLLFHYYDKDFNNEADTPDNFQSRRPNTSFCFLDIRSPGLGDTAMYLCATSRGRVSNAEGFFGQGTRLTVV.

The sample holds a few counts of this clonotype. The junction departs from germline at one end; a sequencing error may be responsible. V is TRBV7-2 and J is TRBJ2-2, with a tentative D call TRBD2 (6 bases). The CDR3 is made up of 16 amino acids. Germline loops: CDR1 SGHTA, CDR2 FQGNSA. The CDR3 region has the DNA TGTGCCAGCAGCTTCCCCCTCCTGGCCTACACCGGGGGGCTGTTTTTT. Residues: CASSFPLLAYTGGLFF.

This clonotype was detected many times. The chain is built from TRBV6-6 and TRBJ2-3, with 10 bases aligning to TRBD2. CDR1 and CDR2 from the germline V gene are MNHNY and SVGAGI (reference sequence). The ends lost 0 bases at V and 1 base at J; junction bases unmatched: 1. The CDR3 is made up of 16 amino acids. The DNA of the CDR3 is TGTGCCAGCAGTTACTCCCTAGCGGGAGGCACAGATACGCAGTATTTT. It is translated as CASSYSLAGGTDTQYF.

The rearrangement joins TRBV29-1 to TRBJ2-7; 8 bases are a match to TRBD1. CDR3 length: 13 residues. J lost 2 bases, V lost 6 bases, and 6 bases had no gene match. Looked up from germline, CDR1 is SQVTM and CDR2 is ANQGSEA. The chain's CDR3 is CSVLTDRAYEQYF. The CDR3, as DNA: TGCAGCGTCCTTACGGACAGGGCCTACGAGCAGTACTTC.

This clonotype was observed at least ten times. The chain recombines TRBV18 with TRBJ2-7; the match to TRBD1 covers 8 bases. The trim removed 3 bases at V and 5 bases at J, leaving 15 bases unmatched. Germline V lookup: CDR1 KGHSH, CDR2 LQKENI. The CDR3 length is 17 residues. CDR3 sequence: CASSPPWGVRTGNEQYF. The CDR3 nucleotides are TGTGCCAGCTCACCTCCTTGGGGAGTAAGGACAGGGAACGAGCAGTACTTC.

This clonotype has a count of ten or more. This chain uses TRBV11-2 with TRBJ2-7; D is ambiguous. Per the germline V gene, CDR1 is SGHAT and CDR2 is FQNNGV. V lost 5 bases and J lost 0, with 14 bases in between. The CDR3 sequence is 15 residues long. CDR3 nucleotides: TGTGCCAGCAGCCCACCGGTCAGGAGCTCCTACGAGCAGTACTTC. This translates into CASSPPVRSSYEQYF.

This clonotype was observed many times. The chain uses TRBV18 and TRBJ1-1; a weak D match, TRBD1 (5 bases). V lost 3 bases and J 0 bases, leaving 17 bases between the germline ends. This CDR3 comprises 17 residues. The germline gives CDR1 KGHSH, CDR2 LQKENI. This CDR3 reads CASSPRGRTLMNTEAFF. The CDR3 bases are TGTGCCAGCTCACCGAGGGGCAGGACCCTAATGAACACTGAAGCTTTCTTT.

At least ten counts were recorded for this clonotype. The CDR3 nucleotides are TGCAGCGTTGGCCATACATTAGGCTACACCTTC. Translated, it gives CSVGHTLGYTF. This chain links TRBV29-1 with TRBJ1-2; no reliable D call. V shed 4 bases and J shed 8 bases, with 11 bases lying between them. This CDR3 is 11 amino acids long. Germline V gene data show CDR1 as SQVTM and CDR2 as ANQGSEA.

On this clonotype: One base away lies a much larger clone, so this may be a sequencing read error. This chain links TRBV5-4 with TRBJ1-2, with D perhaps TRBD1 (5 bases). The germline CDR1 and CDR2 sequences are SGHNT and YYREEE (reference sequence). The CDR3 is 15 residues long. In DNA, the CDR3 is TGTGCCAGCAGCTCAGCAGACAGCGCTAAATATGGCTACACCTTC. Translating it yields CASSSADSAKYGYTF.